The T cell receptor (beta chain) under discussion was sequenced for a study of T cell responses to AZD1222 COVID-19 vaccine. General study points: Seropositive AZD1222 recipients at baseline numbered only five or six. Spike-specific TCR breadth and depth rose after two AZD1222 doses. White British ancestry dominated among donors, who included more females, and clonal diversity was possibly underestimated.

With regard to this clone: Its antigen is unknown.

Assay: immunoSEQ multiplex PCR; the TCRdb copy retains only in-frame clones and omits some. The sample yields approximately 130,000 clones, roughly 93% seen once. Germline lookup yields CDR1 SGHTA and CDR2 FQGTGA. J lost 9 bases, V lost 5 bases, and 12 bases had no gene match. CDR3 length equals 15 residues. The sample consisted of peripheral blood, taken on day 0 of AZD1222 vaccination. The source of this sequence is an adult in good health. V usage is TRBV7-3 and J usage is TRBJ2-1; 8 bases match TRBD2. CDR3 region: CASSRQSGSGAEQFF. The CDR3 DNA sequence: TGTGCCAGCAGCCGCCAAAGCGGGAGCGGCGCTGAGCAGTTCTTC. Using reference TRBV7-3 and TRBJ2-1 for the parts outside the CDR3, the full variable domain is GAGVSQTPSNKVTEKGKYVELRCDPISGHTALYWYRQSLGQGPEFLIYFQGTGAADDSGLPNDRFFAVRPEGSVSTLKIQRTERGDSAVYLCASSRQSGSGAEQFFGPGTRLTVL.